Shown below are 30 T cell receptor beta chains from a single sample sequenced in a study of shared clonotypes between healthy human individuals. The method was immunoSEQ multiplex PCR; TCRdb's version includes in-frame clones alone and lacks a portion of them. Of fewer than 1.4 million clones listed, about four fifths are singletons. The sample comprised memory CD4+ T cells from PBMCs. Regarding subset: CD45RA-negative fraction. These receptor sequences come from a man aged 18-30 years in good health. Some clones in this sample may be carry-over from other donors' samples.

The chain recombines TRBV4-1 with TRBJ2-7, with 10 bases fitting TRBD1. CDR1 and CDR2 from the germline V gene are MGHRA and YSYEKL. This CDR3 contains 15 residues. With V trimmed by 1 base and J by 3 bases, 3 bases remained unmatched. The CDR3 nucleotides read TGCGCCAGCAGCCAAGGACAGGGGGCCCTCTACGAGCAGTACTTC. Translation: CASSQGQGALYEQYF.

The chain combines TRBV6-1 with TRBJ2-5, with a tentative D call TRBD2 (5 bases). The germline CDR1 and CDR2 sequences are MNHNS and SASEGT. Trimming stripped 3 bases from V and 4 bases from J, with 9 bases between. The CDR3 consists of 13 residues. The CDR3 loop is CASSDWTVETQYF. CDR3 nucleotide sequence: TGTGCCAGCAGTGACTGGACTGTAGAGACCCAGTACTTC.

The rearrangement joins TRBV7-3 to TRBJ2-7, with 9 bases matching TRBD2. Trimming removed 0 bases from V and 3 bases from J; junction bases left unmatched: 6. The CDR3 has 16 residues. Per germline, CDR1 SGHTA and CDR2 FQGTGA. The CDR3 sequence: CASSLTSGSNVYEQYF. The CDR3, as DNA: TGTGCCAGCAGCTTAACTAGCGGGAGTAATGTCTACGAGCAGTACTTC. The whole variable domain, filled in from reference TRBV7-3 and TRBJ2-7, reads GAGVSQTPSNKVTEKGKYVELRCDPISGHTALYWYRQSLGQGPEFLIYFQGTGAADDSGLPNDRFFAVRPEGSVSTLKIQRTERGDSAVYLCASSLTSGSNVYEQYFGPGTRLTVT.

This clone was seen a handful of times. V usage is TRBV5-8 and J usage is TRBJ1-2, with 9 bases fitting TRBD1. The V gene end was trimmed by 0 bases and the J gene end by 2 bases; junction bases not matched to a gene: 2. The CDR3 loop spans 15 amino acids. The V gene's germline CDR1 is SGHTS and CDR2 YDEGEE. The CDR3 is CASSLGGQGNYGYTF. Here the CDR3 DNA reads TGTGCCAGCAGCTTGGGAGGACAGGGGAACTATGGCTACACCTTC.

This clone turned up a few times. V and J are TRBV30 and TRBJ1-5; D is unresolved. CDR1 and CDR2 (germline): GTSNPN, SVGIG (reference sequence). The CDR3 totals 13 residues. V lost 0 bases and J 5 bases, leaving 8 bases between the germline ends. CDR3 sequence (DNA): TGTGCCTGGAGTGTAGGTGAGGATCAGCCCCAGCATTTT. Its protein is CAWSVGEDQPQHF.

The chain joins TRBV5-1 to TRBJ2-2, with TRBD2 as a possible D gene (5 bases). V lost 0 bases to trimming and J lost 9 bases, with 12 bases between them. The CDR3 is 14 amino acids. Germline V lookup: CDR1 SGHRS, CDR2 YFSETQ. The CDR3 spells CASSLGLAARELFF. CDR3 DNA sequence: TGCGCCAGCAGCTTGGGCCTAGCCGCCCGGGAGCTGTTTTTT. The full variable domain, rest sourced from reference TRBV5-1 and TRBJ2-2, is KAGVTQTPRYLIKTRGQQVTLSCSPISGHRSVSWYQQTPGQGLQFLFEYFSETQRNKGNFPGRFSGRQFSNSRSEMNVSTLELGDSALYLCASSLGLAARELFFGEGSRLTVL.

The rearrangement links TRBV28 to TRBJ1-2; TRBD1 agrees at 10 bases. From germline, CDR1 is MDHEN and CDR2 SYDVKM. The CDR3 extends over 14 amino acids. Trimming at V came to 8 bases and at J to 9 bases, leaving 12 bases not matched to a gene. The chain's CDR3 is CASLLPGQGNRYTF. Written as DNA, the CDR3 is TGTGCCAGCCTTCTTCCGGGACAGGGGAATCGCTACACCTTC.

This rearrangement joins TRBV10-1 to TRBJ2-3, with TRBD2 matching 10 bases. V dropped 3 bases and J dropped 2; count of bases not matched to a gene: 14. From germline, CDR1 is WNHNN and CDR2 SYGVQD (reference sequence). The CDR3 is made up of 19 amino acids. This CDR3 is CASSDLPSGSRSYTDTQYF. DNA of the CDR3: TGCGCCAGCAGTGATCTTCCTAGCGGGAGTCGGTCCTACACAGATACGCAGTATTTT.

V is TRBV6-5 and J is TRBJ2-7; D ambiguous. The CDR3 consists of 13 residues. Germline CDR1 reads MNHEY; CDR2 reads SVGAGI. The V and J ends lost 2 bases and 4 bases respectively, with 9 bases between them. The DNA for the CDR3 is TGTGCCAGCAGTTACGCGGTGGAGTACGAGCAGTACTTC. Protein product: CASSYAVEYEQYF.

The chain couples TRBV7-2 to TRBJ1-3; D not certain. There are 15 residues in the CDR3. Germline CDR1 reads SGHTA; CDR2 reads FQGNSA. Trimming shortened V by 2 bases and J by 7 bases, and 15 bases separated the two germline ends. As DNA, the CDR3 is TGTGCCAGCAGCTTAACAAGTTTGATGTCGAACACCATATATTTT. Amino acids: CASSLTSLMSNTIYF.

This chain joins TRBV4-1 and TRBJ2-5, with D possibly TRBD2 on 7 matching bases. The closer fit of TRBJ2-7 to the DNA end suggests the J call may be wrong. CDR1 and CDR2 (germline): MGHRA, YSYEKL. CDR3 length equals 15 residues. The CDR3 spells CASSHEGRGTYEQYF. CDR3 DNA sequence: TGCGCCAGCAGCCATGAGGGGAGGGGGACCTACGAGCAGTACTTC.

This clone was detected only a few times. A much larger clone sits a single nucleotide away, making a read error possible. V gene TRBV7-9 combines with J gene TRBJ1-1; maybe TRBD1 (5 bases). The CDR3 totals 14 residues. Trimming removed 7 bases from V and 4 bases from J, with 16 bases in between. Germline assignment: CDR1 SEHNR and CDR2 FQNEAQ (reference sequence). CDR3 bases: TGTGCCAGCAATCCTATGGGGGTTAGCACTGAAGCTTTCTTT. Protein sequence: CASNPMGVSTEAFF.

The chain uses TRBV29-1 and TRBJ2-1; 11 bases match TRBD2. The CDR3 has 16 amino acids. The J segment lost 0 bases and the V segment lost 6 bases, leaving 7 bases of the junction unmatched. From germline, CDR1 is SQVTM and CDR2 ANQGSEA. The CDR3 region is CSVLKLAGVSYNEQFF. Written as DNA, the CDR3 is TGCAGCGTCCTTAAACTAGCGGGGGTCTCCTACAATGAGCAGTTCTTC.

This clone came up a few times. The V and J genes are TRBV9 and TRBJ2-3; 14 bases line up with TRBD2. With 0 bases clipped from V and 4 bases from J, the junction kept 7 bases outside the gene matches. Germline-derived CDR1 and CDR2 are SGDLS and YYNGEE. There are 18 residues in the CDR3. The CDR3, as DNA: TGTGCCAGCAGCGTAGGGCGGAGGGGACTAGCGGGAGCAGATACGCAGTATTTT. Translated: CASSVGRRGLAGADTQYF.

The V call is TRBV5-1, the J call TRBJ2-1, with a possible D match to TRBD1 (5 bases). V lost 4 bases to trimming and J lost 10 bases, with 15 bases between them. This CDR3 spans 13 amino acids. CDR1 and CDR2 (germline): SGHRS, YFSETQ. This CDR3 reads CASSLGGAEEQFF. The CDR3 bases are TGCGCCAGCAGCCTAGGTGGGGCAGAGGAGCAGTTCTTC.

This chain links TRBV18 with TRBJ2-3; D possibly corresponds to TRBD2 (6 bases). Germline V gene data show CDR1 as KGHSH and CDR2 as LQKENI. Trimming stripped 4 bases from V and 0 bases from J, with 11 bases between. The CDR3 is 15 residues long. The CDR3 bases are TGTGCCAGCTCACAGGAGGGAACTAGCACAGATACGCAGTATTTT. It yields the protein CASSQEGTSTDTQYF. Looking up the rest from reference TRBV18 and TRBJ2-3 gives the full variable domain: NAGVMQNPRHLVRRRGQEARLRCSPMKGHSHVYWYRQLPEEGLKFMVYLQKENIIDESGMPKERFSAEFPKEGPSILRIQQVVRGDSAAYFCASSQEGTSTDTQYFGPGTRLTVL.

The CDR3 coding sequence is TGTGCCAGCAGTGAATTTGGATACAATGAGCAGTTCTTC. Translating it yields CASSEFGYNEQFF. V is TRBV2 and J is TRBJ2-1; no definite D call. CDR3 length: 13 residues. Looked up from germline, CDR1 is SNHLY and CDR2 is FYNNEI. Trimming removed 2 bases at V and 4 bases at J, with 6 bases between.

The CDR3 region is CASSEFRGNEQFF. CDR3 nucleotide sequence: TGTGCCAGCAGTGAATTCAGAGGCAATGAGCAGTTCTTC. The rearrangement uses TRBV25-1 and TRBJ2-1; no firm D call. Trimming shortened V by 1 base and J by 6 bases, and 7 bases separated the two germline ends. Germline V gene lookup returns CDR1 MGHDK and CDR2 SYGVNS. This CDR3 is 13 amino acids long.

The CDR3 sequence: CASSLAGAMPNEQFF. CDR3 bases: TGTGCCAGCAGTCTAGCGGGCGCTATGCCGAATGAGCAGTTCTTC. V gene TRBV9 combines with J gene TRBJ2-1, with TRBD2 identical over 8 bases. The germline V gene has CDR1 SGDLS and CDR2 YYNGEE. CDR3 length: 15 amino acids. V gave up 5 bases and J gave up 7 bases; unmatched junction bases: 11.

This clone was observed a few times. The chain joins TRBV7-2 to TRBJ2-4; D remains ambiguous. The CDR3 totals 11 residues. In germline, CDR1 is SGHTA, CDR2 FQGNSA. With 1 base removed from V and 9 bases from J, the gap between germline ends came to 4 bases. The CDR3: CASSLGGIQYF. CDR3 nucleotide sequence: TGTGCCAGCAGCTTAGGGGGCATTCAGTACTTC.

The V and J genes are TRBV5-1 and TRBJ2-5; perhaps TRBD2 as D (6 bases). This CDR3 is built from 15 residues. The germline gives CDR1 SGHRS, CDR2 YFSETQ. V lost 0 bases and J lost 7, with 16 bases in between. CDR3 loop: CASSLAGGEAVTQYF. CDR3 bases: TGCGCCAGCAGCTTGGCCGGGGGAGAGGCGGTGACCCAGTACTTC.

A remark on this clone: Distinct nucleotide sequences in the sample also encode this CDR3. The rearrangement joins TRBV29-1 to TRBJ1-2; D may be TRBD1 (5 bases). From germline, CDR1 is SQVTM and CDR2 ANQGSEA. V was clipped by 1 base and J by 3 bases, with 12 bases between them. This CDR3 contains 14 residues. Written as DNA, the CDR3 is TGCAGCGTTGAAGGGAGGGGCCTAGACTATGGCTACACCTTC. It translates to CSVEGRGLDYGYTF.

The chain recombines TRBV7-9 with TRBJ2-1; 13 bases map to TRBD2. From germline, CDR1 is SEHNR and CDR2 FQNEAQ (reference sequence). This CDR3 is built from 16 residues. Trimming took 3 bases from V and 9 from J; bases not matched to a gene: 8. The CDR3 here is CASSLDTSGRASEQFF. The CDR3 DNA follows: TGTGCCAGCAGCTTGGACACTAGCGGGAGGGCCTCTGAGCAGTTCTTC. The full variable domain, completed using reference TRBV7-9 and TRBJ2-1, is DTGVSQNPRHKITKRGQNVTFRCDPISEHNRLYWYRQTLGQGPEFLTYFQNEAQLEKSRLLSDRFSAERPKGSFSTLEIQRTEQGDSAMYLCASSLDTSGRASEQFFGPGTRLTVL.

This chain joins TRBV6-5 and TRBJ2-2; no clear D gene. The germline V gene has CDR1 MNHEY and CDR2 SVGAGI. Trimming pared 6 bases from V and 7 bases from J, leaving 12 bases between. The CDR3 consists of 13 residues. CDR3 loop: CASSNSQGGELFF. DNA for the CDR3: TGTGCCAGCAGCAACTCCCAAGGCGGGGAGCTGTTTTTT.

Of note for this clone: The sample carries other DNA sequences with the same CDR3. The chain combines TRBV6-5 with TRBJ1-2; D unclear. The CDR3 sequence is 15 residues long. The ends were cut back, 7 bases at V and 4 bases at J, with 19 bases in the middle. Germline V CDR1 and CDR2: MNHEY, SVGAGI. The CDR3 DNA reads as TGTGCCAGCACTAGGACCGTAGGCAGAGGCTATGGCTACACCTTC. Protein: CASTRTVGRGYGYTF.

This clone was found many times. The genes are TRBV11-2 and TRBJ1-5; the D is unclear. Germline V gene data show CDR1 as SGHAT and CDR2 as FQNNGV. The CDR3 sequence is 13 residues long. V gave up 0 bases and J gave up 7 bases, with 7 bases separating them. The DNA of the CDR3 is TGTGCCAGCAGCTTAGATCTAGAGCAGCCCCAGCATTTT. It codes for CASSLDLEQPQHF.

The J gene is TRBJ1-1, the V gene TRBV11-1; the match to TRBD1 covers 8 bases. CDR3 length: 14 residues. The junction had 5 bases not matched to a gene; V was cut back by 7 bases and J by 1 base. Germline lookup yields CDR1 SGHAT and CDR2 FQDESV (reference sequence). CDR3 amino acids: CASTYGTGNTEAFF. As DNA, the CDR3 is TGTGCCAGCACCTACGGGACAGGGAACACTGAAGCTTTCTTT. Supplemented by reference TRBV11-1 and TRBJ1-1, the full variable domain reads EAEVAQSPRYKITEKSQAVAFWCDPISGHATLYWYRQILGQGPELLVQFQDESVVDDSQLPKDRFSAERLKGVDSTLKIQPAELGDSAMYLCASTYGTGNTEAFFGQGTRLTVV.

This chain connects TRBV7-8 to TRBJ2-5; 11 bases match TRBD2. J was trimmed by 7 bases and V by 1 base; bases with no gene match: 8. There are 16 residues in the CDR3. Germline V gives CDR1 SGHVS, CDR2 FQNEAQ. CDR3 sequence: CASSLEISGRVRTQYF. As DNA, the CDR3 is TGTGCCAGCAGCTTAGAGATTAGCGGGAGGGTACGGACCCAGTACTTC.

This chain joins TRBV6-5 and TRBJ1-2; TRBD1 might be the D (5 bases). This CDR3 has 13 residues. The germline CDR1 and CDR2 sequences are MNHEY and SVGAGI. Trimming shortened V by 6 bases and J by 9 bases, and 17 bases separated the two germline ends. The CDR3 nucleotides read TGTGCCAGCAGATCGGACACCACAAGGAGCTACACCTTC. Encoded protein: CASRSDTTRSYTF.

This chain joins TRBV7-9 and TRBJ2-3; unclear D gene. Germline V gene lookup returns CDR1 SEHNR and CDR2 FQNEAQ (reference sequence). Trimming stripped 1 base from V and 0 bases from J, with 8 bases between. This CDR3 spans 15 amino acids. The CDR3 here is CASSLEAGSTDTQYF. CDR3 sequence (DNA): TGTGCCAGCAGCTTAGAGGCAGGTAGCACAGATACGCAGTATTTT.